The present T cell receptor (beta chain) was sequenced within a study of neurological immune-mediated disorders. Template-switch 5'RACE cDNA synthesis added a 10-nucleotide unique molecular identifier. TCRdb analysed the 5' RACE reads with MiXCR anew, one entry per CDR3 protein. This table holds around 70,000 distinct CDR3 sequences, 4% to 6% found once. Overall study results and limits: The greatest TCR clonal expansion appeared in HTLV-1-associated myelopathy and the smallest, falling below healthy controls, in multiple sclerosis. None of the CDR3 amino acid sequences found in expanded clones was shared across subjects. This suggests that the TCR-beta repertoires were private in all groups.

This clonotype was counted at least ten times. Its antigen remains unknown. The TCR sequence derives from a man between 18 and 35 years old with multiple sclerosis. The material sequenced was PBMCs.

The chain's CDR3 is CASSFGPAGGSEAFF. CDR3 DNA sequence: TGTGCCAGCAGCTTTGGCCCAGCAGGGGGCTCTGAAGCTTTCTTT. The chain couples TRBV5-6 to TRBJ1-1; 8 bases fit TRBD1. Germline V gives CDR1 SGHDT, CDR2 YYEEEE. The V gene end was trimmed by 2 bases and the J gene end by 6 bases; junction bases not matched to a gene: 9. This CDR3 comprises 15 residues.